The rows below give T cell receptor beta chains drawn from one sample of a study of CD8 T cells in Susac syndrome. MiXCR, run by TCRdb on the immunoSEQ multiplex PCR reads, gives a single entry per CDR3 protein. The table lists 150,000 to 200,000 distinct CDR3 sequences, around 94% of them singletons. The sequencing sample was made of CD4+ T cells from PBMCs. Receptors originate from a human donor in good health. The CDR3 runs from the conserved cysteine through the conserved F or W. The order of the fields is clone size, J gene, V gene, CDR3 protein. Part of the rows lack a size; the others show once, few, many or a class for expanded clones.

>.|TRBJ1-6|TRBV4-1
CASSQGGQSYNSPLHF
>.|TRBJ2-5|TRBV29-1
CSPRDSGETQYF
>.|TRBJ2-7|TRBV4-3
CASSQEGRGHSYEQYF
>once|TRBJ2-7|TRBV7-7
CASQEDLSSYEQYF
>.|TRBJ1-6|TRBV4-3
CASSQYRGGNSPLHF
>.|TRBJ2-7|TRBV4-1
CASGRSLDYEQYF
>.|TRBJ2-7|TRBV19
CASSPKALRDEQYF
>.|TRBJ2-5|TRBV20-1
CSAPSPGRFSQETQYF
>.|TRBJ1-5|TRBV7-9
CASTFGADQPQHF
>.|TRBJ1-2|TRBV29-1
CSVDGAGGYTF
>.|TRBJ2-3|TRBV29-1
CSVEVGGRTDTQYF